These T cell receptor beta chains were read from a single sample in a study of T-cell memory formation after mild COVID-19. A single record per CDR3 protein comes from TCRdb applying MiXCR to the 5' RACE reads. The sample has over 300,000 distinct CDR3 sequences, 20% to 25% seen once. The sequenced sample consisted of PBMCs or a T cell subset sorted from them (not recorded which). The receptor source for this set is a man younger than 35 who had mild COVID-19 (a few samples of this study predate the infection). Cell type and time point are not known. Each CDR3 is given without its conserved first and last residue. For some rows the clone size is stated as once, few or many, or as a class when expanded; others skip it.

>few|TRBV7-8|TRBJ2-5
ASSSRAWLVRETQY
>few|TRBV20-1|TRBJ1-2
SAERQGRYGYT
>few|TRBV21-1|TRBJ2-2
ATRPSRGAETGELF
>few|TRBV7-2|TRBJ2-2
ASSGDSRNTGELF
>few|TRBV14|TRBJ2-4
ASSLLAGAASIQY
>-|TRBV20-1|TRBJ1-5
SARQGGEGNQPQH
>few|TRBV4-2|TRBJ2-3
ASSQGGLAGGPAQY
>few|TRBV28|TRBJ2-3
ASSPDSGSSSTDTQY
>few|TRBV7-9|TRBJ2-1
ASSLLGGSGDEQF
>-|TRBV7-2|TRBJ2-4
ASSLVQPRNIQY
>-|TRBV4-1|TRBJ1-5
ASSQGAGNQPQH
>few|TRBV7-9|TRBJ1-1
ASSLRARDTEAF
>few|TRBV29-1|TRBJ2-5
SVWGGQETQY
>few|TRBV5-4|TRBJ2-5
ASSSWGSATQY
>few|TRBV15|TRBJ2-1
ATSAEIGRKSSEQF
>-|TRBV20-1|TRBJ2-7
SAVPGQPSGKQY
>-|TRBV24-1|TRBJ1-2
ATSDYRTAYGYT
>few|TRBV7-3|TRBJ2-1
ASSLGLSGNEQF
>-|TRBV7-8|TRBJ2-3
ASSLVSLAGTITDTQY
>few|TRBV28|TRBJ1-4
ASRLAGGQGKLF
>-|TRBV29-1|TRBJ2-1
SVDGGQGRF
>-|TRBV2|TRBJ2-3
ASSDPGGLRDTQY
>-|TRBV10-3|TRBJ2-3
AISKSTDTQY
>-|TRBV9|TRBJ1-6
ASSVVEGGSPLH
>-|TRBV30|TRBJ1-2
AWTPWDRGLAGYT
>many|TRBV20-1|TRBJ1-3
SAQRRSSGNTIY
>few|TRBV6-2/TRBV6-3|TRBJ1-5
ASSYSTGNQPQH
>few|TRBV4-3|TRBJ2-1
ASSQVQEEVGEQF
>-|TRBV4-2|TRBJ1-6
ASSQDVTGTGRSPLH
>-|TRBV7-2|TRBJ2-7
ASGGTAIRSSYEQY
>-|TRBV12-3/TRBV12-4|TRBJ1-1
ASGYGGTEAF
>many|TRBV6-5|TRBJ2-3
ASSPRDRGTDTQY
>-|TRBV29-1|TRBJ1-2
SVEVTQSIGYT
>few|TRBV5-1|TRBJ1-4
ASSSTGTGGEKLF
>-|TRBV28|TRBJ1-1
ASRPWGTGVTEAF
>-|TRBV7-9|TRBJ1-4
ASSPGRTTNEKLF
>-|TRBV5-4|TRBJ2-1
ASKEGGPWYNEQF
>-|TRBV18|TRBJ2-7
ASSPSGQGLYEQY
>few|TRBV25-1|TRBJ1-2
ASSAWDRDHYGYT
>-|TRBV28|TRBJ2-1
ASTQPPRNEQF
>-|TRBV7-8|TRBJ1-5
ASSLGQGSLEAQH
>-|TRBV20-1|TRBJ1-4
SAVRGVGEKLF
>-|TRBV6-2/TRBV6-3|TRBJ2-3
ASSYDEREPDTQY
>-|TRBV24-1|TRBJ2-1
ATSDPAGRVSYNEQF
>-|TRBV11-3|TRBJ2-1
ASSTNQGGQF
>-|TRBV7-7|TRBJ1-4
ASSLGPGQGTEKLF
>-|TRBV29-1|TRBJ1-1
SVRTSDRQRAEAF
>few|TRBV5-1|TRBJ2-6
ASSTTPYSGANVLT
>few|TRBV4-1|TRBJ1-5
ASSKLGDQPQH
>-|TRBV2|TRBJ1-1
ASRGLTEAF
>few|TRBV7-2|TRBJ2-1
ASSLGSLPYNEQF
>-|TRBV29-1|TRBJ2-4
SVEKAKNIQY
>-|TRBV6-5|TRBJ1-1
ATRGIGNTEAF